This TCR beta chain came from a study of T cells in Graves' hyperthyroidism and ophthalmopathy. Across the study: The blood sample was taken at first diagnosis, before treatment began. The study, taken as a whole, reports: Most clonotypes that expanded in the thyroid above 0.001 also showed up in blood.

This clonotype appeared many times. Its specificity is not known. TCR beta CDR3 region amplification was performed from RNA transcripts. HTBI primers were the set used in a first-round RT-PCR of the TCR CDR3. TCRdb re-called the multiplex PCR reads through MiXCR, storing one row per CDR3 protein. The data contain around 450,000 distinct CDR3 sequences, more than 15% of them singletons. V dropped 6 bases and J dropped 0; count of bases not matched to a gene: 14. CDR3 size: 18 residues. Not enrolled were patients with uncontrolled infection, other autoimmune disease, pregnancy or lactation. The chain recombines TRBV12-3 or TRBV12-4 with TRBJ2-1, with 7 bases aligning to TRBD2. The sequence was collected from a woman aged 18-29 years with Graves' hyperthyroidism. Sequenced: blood. DNA for the CDR3: TGTGCCAGCAGGGGCGATCCTCCTAGCGGCAGCTCCTACAATGAGCAGTTCTTC. It yields the protein CASRGDPPSGSSYNEQFF.